The 8 T cell receptor beta chains reported below all come from one sample, sequenced in a study of blood T cell repertoires in COVID-19. Generated by immunoSEQ multiplex PCR, the TCRdb table keeps only in-frame clones and is missing some. The data hold about 140,000 clones, with around 89% observed a single time. The sample consisted of peripheral blood. The receptor set was obtained from a human donor with COVID-19, enrolled during active disease. The donor label of this sample is uncertain.

The V gene is TRBV3-1 (or the pseudogene TRBV3-2), the J gene TRBJ1-2, with D possibly matching TRBD1 (5 bases). The V gene lost 0 bases and the J gene lost 8 bases, with 13 bases spanning the gap. Germline CDR1 and CDR2: LGHDT and YNNKEL (reference sequence). The CDR3 length is 14 residues. The CDR3 DNA reads as TGTGCCAGCAGCCAAGATTATAGGGGCCCCGGCTACACCTTC. It is translated as CASSQDYRGPGYTF.

V and J are TRBV3-1 (or the pseudogene TRBV3-2) and TRBJ2-5; maybe TRBD2 (6 bases). The CDR3 consists of 14 residues. The V end was cut by 0 bases, the J end by 5 bases, with 10 bases between. CDR1 and CDR2 from the germline V gene are LGHDT and YNNKEL (reference sequence). CDR3 region: CASSQDHGGETQYF. CDR3 bases: TGTGCCAGCAGCCAAGATCACGGAGGGGAGACCCAGTACTTC.

This clone was picked up one time. The rearrangement uses TRBV4-2 and TRBJ1-4; 9 nucleotides agree with TRBD1. CDR3 size: 16 residues. V was clipped by 0 bases and J by 8 bases; unmatched bases: 7. CDR1 is LGHNA, CDR2 YNFKEQ, per germline. Here the CDR3 reads CASSQDQGTGYEKLFF. The CDR3, as DNA: TGTGCCAGCAGCCAAGATCAGGGGACAGGGTACGAAAAACTGTTTTTT.

The chain recombines TRBV19 with TRBJ2-4; the D gene is possibly TRBD1 (5 bases). The germline V gene has CDR1 LNHDA and CDR2 SQIVND (reference sequence). CDR3 length: 15 residues. V lost 5 bases and J 0 bases, leaving 11 bases between the germline ends. CDR3 nucleotide sequence: TGTGCCAGTAGTGATCAGGGTCTAGCCAAAAACATTCAGTACTTC. It is translated as CASSDQGLAKNIQYF. The full variable domain, rest sourced from reference TRBV19 and TRBJ2-4, is DGGITQSPKYLFRKEGQNVTLSCEQNLNHDAMYWYRQDPGQGLRLIYYSQIVNDFQKGDIAEGYSVSREKKESFPLTVTSAQKNPTAFYLCASSDQGLAKNIQYFGAGTRLSVL.

V is TRBV6-5 and J is TRBJ2-3; 9 positions match TRBD2. The trim removed 5 bases at V and 4 bases at J, leaving 4 bases unmatched. Germline CDR1 is MNHEY and CDR2 is SVGAGI. The CDR3 is 14 amino acids. The chain's CDR3 is CASSNSGSPDTQYF. In nucleotides, the CDR3 is TGTGCCAGCAGTAATAGCGGGAGCCCAGATACGCAGTATTTT.

The J gene is TRBJ2-7, the V gene TRBV4-1; TRBD2 agrees at 9 bases. This CDR3 contains 15 residues. V lost 0 bases and J lost 3; bases outside the gene matches: 3. Germline V gives CDR1 MGHRA, CDR2 YSYEKL. CDR3 sequence (DNA): TGCGCCAGCAGCCAAGATAGGACTAGCGACTACGAGCAGTACTTC. Amino acid sequence: CASSQDRTSDYEQYF.

The chain has TRBV7-2 and TRBJ1-2; no clear D gene. The germline gives CDR1 SGHTA, CDR2 FQGNSA. Trimming shortened V by 1 base and J by 5 bases, and 11 bases separated the two germline ends. This CDR3 is 14 amino acids long. The CDR3 nucleotides are TGTGCCAGCAGCTTAGTTCGTTCGGGTTATGGCTACACCTTC. Its translation is CASSLVRSGYGYTF.

The chain links TRBV28 to TRBJ2-2, with a weak D call TRBD2 (6 bases). Looked up from germline, CDR1 is MDHEN and CDR2 is SYDVKM. CDR3 length equals 17 residues. The V end was cut by 1 base, the J end by 9 bases, with 21 bases between. As DNA, the CDR3 is TGTGCCAGCAGTTTATCTACAGGAGGGCAGGGTCCCAGGGAGCTGTTTTTT. Residues: CASSLSTGGQGPRELFF.